Below, one T cell receptor beta chain is given with its context. Its cognate antigen is unknown. MiXCR, applied by TCRdb to the 5' RACE reads, yields one record per CDR3 protein. The sample carries 2,500 to 3,500 distinct CDR3 sequences, 15% to 20% recorded once. Specified time point: sample taken at primary tumor resection. The donors were 70 or so patients with non-small cell lung cancer that was early-stage and untreated. Whole RNA, which was extracted from tumor, nontumor lung tissue or frozen PBMC, was sequenced without any cell sorting. The data were obtained in a study of spatial heterogeneity in lung cancer. Whole-study context: Strong correlation linked TCR transcript counts in tumor regions to a T cell module score derived from matched bulk RNA-seq. Study-wide results and limits: Tumor mutation count correlated with how many alpha and beta TCRs expanded intratumorally. Coverage of tumor T cells, by estimate, reached roughly 7% for alpha chains and less than 15% for beta chains.

This CDR3 region has 14 residues. Germline V lookup: CDR1 MNHEY, CDR2 SVGAGI. Trimming at V came to 3 bases and at J to 6 bases, leaving 4 bases not matched to a gene. This chain links TRBV6-5 with TRBJ2-1, with 8 positions matching TRBD1. Sequenced here: lung tumor tissue, sampled at surgery. The source of this sequence is a male donor with early-stage non-small cell lung cancer. The CDR3 region has the DNA TGTGCCAGCAGTTATAGAACAGGGGGCAATGAGCAGTTCTTC. Translation gives CASSYRTGGNEQFF.